The rows below give T cell receptor beta chains drawn from one sample of a study of cytomegalovirus exposure and HLA in healthy donors. Assay used: immunoSEQ multiplex PCR; TCRdb lists only in-frame clones, some missing. The repertoire has 95,000 to 130,000 clones, around three quarters of them found once; the top ten carry approximately 4%. Source material: PBMCs. These receptors all stem from a man younger than 40 in good health and CMV-seropositive. Both conserved end residues are part of each CDR3. D genes are given only for firm matches. Clone size, where shown, is once, few, many, or a class for clones that have expanded.

>NA|TRBJ1-1|TRBD1|TRBV6-5|14
TGTGCCAGCAACATAGCTATCGGAGGGGGCAGAGCTTTCTTT
CASNIAIGGGRAFF
>NA|TRBJ2-1|TRBD2|TRBV7-9|15
TGTTCCAGCACCCTTACTAGCGGGAGTAGGAATGAGCAGTTCTTC
CSSTLTSGSRNEQFF
>NA|TRBJ2-7|TRBD2|TRBV5-1|16
TGCGCCAGCAGCACGACGGGACTAGCGGGGTCCTACGAGCAGTACTTC
CASSTTGLAGSYEQYF
>NA|TRBJ1-5|NA|TRBV5-1|15
TGCGCCAGCAGCCAATCCGGTAGATACAATCAGCCCCAGCATTTT
CASSQSGRYNQPQHF
>NA|TRBJ2-2|NA|TRBV11-3|17
TGTGCCAGCAGCTTAGCCCTACATACAGGTTACACCGGGGAGCTGTTTTTT
CASSLALHTGYTGELFF
>NA|TRBJ2-3|TRBD2|TRBV7-3|16
TGTGCCAGCAGCTTAGTCGGGAGGGGTAGCACAGATACGCAGTATTTT
CASSLVGRGSTDTQYF
>NA|TRBJ1-1|NA|TRBV6-4|13
TGTGCCAGCAGTGACTCGAGTACCGCAGAAGCTTTCTTT
CASSDSSTAEAFF
>NA|TRBJ2-4|TRBD2|TRBV7-2|15
TGTGCCAGCAGCCCTGCCTGGCTAGCGGGAGAGGTTCAGTACTTC
CASSPAWLAGEVQYF
>once|TRBJ2-2|NA|TRBV29-1|13
TGCAGCGTTGAAGGGCAGAACACCGGGGAGCTGTTTTTT
CSVEGQNTGELFF
>few|TRBJ1-2|TRBD1|TRBV27|14
TGTGCCAGCAGTTTAATGAACAGGGGCTATGGCTACACCTTC
CASSLMNRGYGYTF
>once|TRBJ1-4|TRBD1|TRBV4-3|16
TGCGCCAGCAGCCAAGGCCTGGCCAGGGGGGATGAAAAACTGTTTTTT
CASSQGLARGDEKLFF
>NA|TRBJ1-3|NA|TRBV7-9|19
TGTGCCAGCAGCCACTCCATCGTAGAAGGGGGATTCTCTGGAAACACCATATATTTT
CASSHSIVEGGFSGNTIYF
>NA|TRBJ2-2|NA|TRBV5-4|16
TGTGCCAGCAGCTCCCCCTCGCAGGGGTTCACCGGGGAGCTGTTTTTT
CASSSPSQGFTGELFF
>NA|TRBJ2-3|NA|TRBV11-2|15
TGTGCCAGCAGCCGGGCGGGACTCCACACAGATACGCAGTATTTT
CASSRAGLHTDTQYF
>NA|TRBJ1-5|TRBD1|TRBV18|16
TGTGCCAGCTCAGGGGACAGGGAATATAGCAATCAGCCCCAGCATTTT
CASSGDREYSNQPQHF
>NA|TRBJ2-3|TRBD2|TRBV7-9|17
TGTGCCAGCAGCCCTAGGGGGCTAGCGGGGAACACAGATACGCAGTATTTT
CASSPRGLAGNTDTQYF
>NA|TRBJ2-1|NA|TRBV7-7|15
TGTGCTAGCAGCCCCACGCCCCGTACTAGATCGTCCCAGTTCTTC
CASSPTPRTRSSQFF
>NA|TRBJ1-1|NA|TRBV7-8|13
TGTGCCAGCTCCTTTAGCCGTGGGGCAGGGACTTTCTTT
CASSFSRGAGTFF
>few|TRBJ1-3|TRBD1|TRBV7-9|14
TGTTCCAGCAGCTACAGGGGAACTGGAAACACCATATATTTT
CSSSYRGTGNTIYF
>NA|TRBJ1-1|NA|TRBV5-1|16
TGCGCCAGCAGCCTGATCCCCGACAGGATGAACACTGAAGCTTTCTTT
CASSLIPDRMNTEAFF
>NA|TRBJ2-5|NA|TRBV11-1|15
TGTGCCAGCAGCTTTCTTCGCGGGACCCAAGAGACCCAGTACTTC
CASSFLRGTQETQYF
>once|TRBJ2-1|NA|TRBV4-3|14
TGCGCCAGCAGCCAAGATCAGACTAGCAATGAGCAGTTCTTC
CASSQDQTSNEQFF
>NA|TRBJ1-3|NA|TRBV14|14
TGTGCCAGCAGCCAACTGGACAGTGGGAACACCATATATTTT
CASSQLDSGNTIYF
>NA|TRBJ2-7|NA|TRBV27|15
TGTGCCAGCAGTTTATTAGGGACCGACCCTAGCGAGCAGTACTTC
CASSLLGTDPSEQYF
>few|TRBJ1-1|NA|TRBV25-1|15
TGTGCCAGCAGTGAATATTTCGGGGAGAACACTGAAGCTTTCTTT
CASSEYFGENTEAFF
>NA|TRBJ2-5|TRBD2|TRBV29-1|16
TGCAGCGTTGGGGCTAGCGGGGGGGTCTCCCTAGAGACCCAGTACTTC
CSVGASGGVSLETQYF